This T cell receptor (beta chain) derives from a study of TIL therapy for anti-PD-1-resistant metastatic lung cancer. Study-wide background: Patients then received nivolumab; progressors got lymphodepletion, TIL and IL-2. Tumors had a median PD-L1 proportion score of roughly 5.7%. Tumors carried a median about 1.4 non-synonymous mutations per megabase.

The libraries were made with immunoSEQ v3. TCRdb keeps only in-frame clones here, not all; method: immunoSEQ multiplex PCR. The table lists about 53,000 clones, 73% of them singletons. Noted time point: pre-treatment sample, taken before nivolumab and TIL therapy. Patients were adults with stage 4 NSCLC. CDR3 length: 15 amino acids. Germline values: CDR1 SGHVS, CDR2 FQNEAQ. The V and J ends lost 1 base and 1 base respectively, with 10 bases between them. The chain has TRBV7-8 and TRBJ1-1, with D hard to call. The clonotype comes from a person aged 25-85 years with non-small cell lung cancer. This material consisted of blood, taken at baseline. The CDR3 region is CASSLVVTPNTEAFF. As DNA, the CDR3 is TGTGCCAGCAGCTTAGTCGTGACACCGAACACTGAAGCTTTCTTT.